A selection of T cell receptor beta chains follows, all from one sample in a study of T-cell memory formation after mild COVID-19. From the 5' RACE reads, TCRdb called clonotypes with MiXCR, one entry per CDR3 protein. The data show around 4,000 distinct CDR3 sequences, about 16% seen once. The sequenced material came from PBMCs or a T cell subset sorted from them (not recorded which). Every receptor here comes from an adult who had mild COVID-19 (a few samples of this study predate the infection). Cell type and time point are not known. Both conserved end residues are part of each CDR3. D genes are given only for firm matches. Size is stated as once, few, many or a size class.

CDR3 DNA: TGTGCCACCAGCAGTAGGAGGGAGAACACTGAAGCTTTCTTT; CDR3 protein: CATSSRRENTEAFF; J gene: TRBJ1-1; clone size: many; D gene: .; V gene: TRBV15; CDR3 length: 14
CDR3 DNA: TGTGCCAGCAAACACAGGGTCGACGAGCAGTACTTC; CDR3 protein: CASKHRVDEQYF; J gene: TRBJ2-7; clone size: medium-sized; D gene: .; V gene: TRBV6-6; CDR3 length: 12
CDR3 DNA: TGTGCCAGCAGCCTCATTAGGGGGTCCACTGAAGCTTTCTTT; CDR3 protein: CASSLIRGSTEAFF; J gene: TRBJ1-1; clone size: medium-sized; D gene: .; V gene: TRBV7-2; CDR3 length: 14
CDR3 DNA: TGCGCCAGCAGCCCGACCCGGACGGGGAATGAAAAACTGTTTTTT; CDR3 protein: CASSPTRTGNEKLFF; J gene: TRBJ1-4; clone size: medium-sized; D gene: .; V gene: TRBV4-3; CDR3 length: 15
CDR3 DNA: TGTGCCAGCACCCTCGAGCGACTGGTTACGCAGTATTTT; CDR3 protein: CASTLERLVTQYF; J gene: TRBJ2-3; clone size: medium-sized; D gene: .; V gene: TRBV7-9; CDR3 length: 13
CDR3 DNA: TGCGCCAGCAGCTGGGGAGCCGGGGAGCTGTTTTTT; CDR3 protein: CASSWGAGELFF; J gene: TRBJ2-2; clone size: once; D gene: .; V gene: TRBV5-1; CDR3 length: 12
CDR3 DNA: TGTGCCAGTAGGCCACAAGGACAGGGCATTAATGAAAAACTGTTTTTT; CDR3 protein: CASRPQGQGINEKLFF; J gene: TRBJ1-4; clone size: many; D gene: TRBD1; V gene: TRBV19; CDR3 length: 16
CDR3 DNA: TGTGCCAGCAGCGTGACAAACATGGGTCTGCAGTTCTTC; CDR3 protein: CASSVTNMGLQFF; J gene: TRBJ2-1; clone size: medium-sized; D gene: .; V gene: TRBV7-3; CDR3 length: 13
CDR3 DNA: TGTGCCACCAGTGAGGGACAGGGAGAGTTCTTC; CDR3 protein: CATSEGQGEFF; J gene: TRBJ2-1; clone size: large; D gene: TRBD1; V gene: TRBV24-1; CDR3 length: 11
CDR3 DNA: TGTGCCAGCAGTCCTCTAGCGGGGGGGACCGGGGAGCTGTTTTTT; CDR3 protein: CASSPLAGGTGELFF; J gene: TRBJ2-2; clone size: medium-sized; D gene: TRBD2; V gene: TRBV6-4; CDR3 length: 15
CDR3 DNA: TGTGCCAGCAGCTTGGATGGGACTTCGTACAATGAGCAGTTCTTC; CDR3 protein: CASSLDGTSYNEQFF; J gene: TRBJ2-1; clone size: medium-sized; D gene: .; V gene: TRBV5-4; CDR3 length: 15
CDR3 DNA: TGTGCCAGCAGCTTGAATACCCGGCCCTCCTACGAGCAGTACTTC; CDR3 protein: CASSLNTRPSYEQYF; J gene: TRBJ2-7; clone size: many; D gene: .; V gene: TRBV5-4; CDR3 length: 15
CDR3 DNA: TGTGCCAGCAGCTTAGGGACAGGAGAAGACCAGCCCCAGCATTTT; CDR3 protein: CASSLGTGEDQPQHF; J gene: TRBJ1-5; clone size: medium-sized; D gene: TRBD1; V gene: TRBV7-8; CDR3 length: 15